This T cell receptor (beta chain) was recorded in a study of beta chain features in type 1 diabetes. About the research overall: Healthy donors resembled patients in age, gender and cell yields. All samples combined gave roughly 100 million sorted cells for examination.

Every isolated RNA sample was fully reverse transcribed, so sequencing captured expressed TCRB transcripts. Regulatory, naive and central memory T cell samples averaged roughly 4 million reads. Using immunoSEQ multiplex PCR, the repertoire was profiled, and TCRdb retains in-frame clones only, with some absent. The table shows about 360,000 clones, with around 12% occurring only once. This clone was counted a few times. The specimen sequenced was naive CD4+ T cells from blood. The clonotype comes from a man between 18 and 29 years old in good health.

CDR3 in amino acids: CAWNGLAGPRPSYNEQFF. CDR3 nucleotides: TGTGCCTGGAACGGACTAGCGGGCCCTCGCCCCTCCTACAATGAGCAGTTCTTC. The V gene is TRBV30, the J gene TRBJ2-1; the match to TRBD2 covers 11 bases. Germline V gene data show CDR1 as GTSNPN and CDR2 as SVGIG (reference sequence). The CDR3 is 18 amino acids. V lost 4 bases to trimming and J lost 0 bases; unmatched junction nucleotides: 11.